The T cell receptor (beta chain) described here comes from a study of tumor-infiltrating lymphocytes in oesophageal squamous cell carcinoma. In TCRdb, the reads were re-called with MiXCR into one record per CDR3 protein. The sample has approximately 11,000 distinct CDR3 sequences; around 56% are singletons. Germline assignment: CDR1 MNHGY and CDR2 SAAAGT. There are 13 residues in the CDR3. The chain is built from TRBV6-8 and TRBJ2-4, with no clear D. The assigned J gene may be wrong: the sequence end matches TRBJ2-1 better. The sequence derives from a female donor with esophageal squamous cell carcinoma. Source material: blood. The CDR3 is CASSYSGYNEQFF. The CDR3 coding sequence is TGTGCCAGCAGTTACTCAGGTTACAATGAGCAGTTCTTC.